This TCR beta chain was sequenced for a study of T cell responses to AZD1222 COVID-19 vaccine (dated by TCRdb to the early 2020s). At the level of the whole study: Because spike-specific TCR depth and breadth did not differ between the two schedules, AZD1222 recipients who got a second dose at roughly 4 weeks were pooled with those who got a second dose at roughly 12 weeks. TCR sequencing covered about 230 trial participants: 200 to 220 given two doses of AZD1222 and 26 given two doses of MenACWY control vaccine. Trial participants were enrolled by age into subgroups of 18-55, 56-69 and 70-plus years, and roughly 150, 30 and 60 TCR-sequenced participants, respectively, were included in these subgroups.

Its CDR3 holds 14 amino acids, cysteine through phenylalanine. The CDR3 DNA has 42 bases and is translated from base 1. CDR1 SGHNT and CDR2 YYREEE are derived from the germline V gene (reference sequence). V is cut back by 9 bases and J by 6 bases, with 10 bases in the junction unmatched. Concerning this clone: Its antigen is still unknown. Per-base quality was not reported, and no clone a single base away is much larger than it.

The investigation overall reported the following: Because no day 14 peak-response samples were available, the repertoires could be characterized only after the peak T cell response. The 56-69-year group was small, and its depth increase did not reach significance, likely because of low power. Spike-specific TCR breadth and depth rose significantly after two AZD1222 doses compared with day 0 and with MenACWY recipients. Conclusions about previously exposed vaccinees were limited because only six AZD1222 recipients were SARS-CoV-2 seropositive at baseline. Reportedly, close to half of the unique spike-specific TCRs recognized epitopes lying outside the regions that are mutated in the B.1.351 and B.1.1.7 variants. Participants were mostly white British, with more females than males. The authors suggested clonal diversity may have been underestimated. CD4 TCRs associated with the vaccine covered the entire spike protein, and the dominant responses were in regions 160-218 and 743-854.

The sample's time point label, in plain terms: baseline before first vaccination. Vaccinee samples were obtained from the UK trials COV001 and COV002, which included a single-blind randomized controlled phase 2/3 trial of AZD1222 (ChAdOx1 nCoV-19) in healthy adults. Trial participant PBMC samples were collected at day 0 and day 28 after the second dose for TCRbeta chain sequencing. The CDR3 regions of human TCRbeta chains were subjected to immunosequencing. The paper's data handling went like this. TCRs in the repertoires were matched against a reference library of SARS-CoV-2-specific TCRs that had been generated with the MIRA antigen-specificity platform. Breadth was defined as the fraction of unique TCRs that were SARS-CoV-2-associated. Depth was defined as the fraction of total T cells that were SARS-CoV-2-associated. Using the MIRA data, every spike-specific TCR was mapped to the spike region that the TCR reacted to and assigned to either a CD4 or a CD8 class. Log10-transformed breadth and depth values were compared by one-way ANOVA with Sidak's multiple comparisons tests. Here the immuneACCESS table is served through TCRdb, limited to in-frame sequences with V and J called. Missing clones are a known gap in these copies; in checked studies unresolved V genes cover under half, and the rest lacks a known reason. V and J calls and clone size are copied from that table; D and trimming were computed from the DNA. Here the sample has about 99,000 clones; approximately 94% occur a single time. About 12% of the sample lies in the top ten.

This clonotype originated in an adult in good health. The sequenced sample was peripheral blood, obtained on day 0 of AZD1222 vaccination. The rearranged segments are TRBV5-4 and TRBJ2-7, with 12 bases in between that match TRBD2. In nucleotide form, the sequence is TGTGCCACCGACAATCAACTAGCGGGGGGCGAGCAGTACTTC. The encoded protein is CATDNQLAGGEQYF. When the CDR3 is completed using the reference TRBV5-4 and TRBJ2-7 genes on either side, the full variable domain is ETGVTQSPTHLIKTRGQQVTLRCSSQSGHNTVSWYQQALGQGPQFIFQYYREEENGRGNFPPRFSGLQFPNYSSELNVNALELDDSALYLCATDNQLAGGEQYFGPGTRLTVT.